The 21 T cell receptor beta chains listed next were all sequenced from one sample in a study of cytomegalovirus exposure and HLA in healthy donors. The PCR made use of 60 Vbeta and 13 Jbeta primers. Assay: immunoSEQ multiplex PCR; the TCRdb copy retains only in-frame clones and omits some. Here the sample spans more than 45,000 clones, roughly 79% being singletons. Material: PBMCs. The receptors stem from a man aged 45-65 years in good health and CMV-seronegative.

This chain uses TRBV5-5 with TRBJ2-2, with a possible D match to TRBD1 (6 bases). CDR1 and CDR2 from the germline V gene are SGHKS and YYEKEE (reference sequence). V shed 0 bases and J shed 1 base, with 7 bases lying between them. The CDR3 has 15 residues. CDR3 DNA: TGTGCCAGCAGCTTGGCCAGGGGGAACACCGGGGAGCTGTTTTTT. Its protein product is CASSLARGNTGELFF.

This chain uses TRBV27 with TRBJ1-2; 12 nucleotides align to TRBD1. CDR3 length: 15 residues. With 2 bases clipped from V and 7 bases from J, the junction kept 5 bases outside the gene matches. Germline V gene sequence: CDR1 MNHEY, CDR2 SMNVEV (reference sequence). The CDR3 DNA reads as TGTGCCAGCAGTTTAGCGGGACAGGGGGCGCTTGGCTACACCTTC. Protein: CASSLAGQGALGYTF.

This clone was recorded once. The chain joins TRBV6-1 to TRBJ1-6; 8 bases align to TRBD1. The CDR3 spans 13 residues. V dropped 6 bases and J dropped 14; count of bases not matched to a gene: 9. Germline V CDR1 and CDR2: MNHNS, SASEGT. The CDR3 spells CASSQNDRGSLHF. The CDR3 coding sequence is TGTGCCAGCAGCCAGAACGACAGGGGATCCCTCCACTTT.

V usage is TRBV4-2 and J usage is TRBJ1-2; D ambiguous. From germline, CDR1 is LGHNA and CDR2 YNFKEQ. V was pared by 2 bases and J by 8 bases, with 15 bases between. The CDR3 has 14 residues. CDR3 sequence reads: CASSQLGPDPGYTF. The CDR3 DNA follows: TGTGCCAGCAGCCAACTTGGGCCTGACCCGGGCTACACCTTC.

The chain is built from TRBV7-2 and TRBJ2-3; TRBD2 agrees at 7 bases. Trimming removed 1 base from V and 5 bases from J; junction bases left unmatched: 6. The germline gives CDR1 SGHTA, CDR2 FQGNSA. This CDR3 region has 15 residues. The CDR3 region is CASSLGGGGGDTQYF. DNA for the CDR3: TGTGCCAGCAGCTTAGGTGGCGGGGGTGGAGATACGCAGTATTTT.

The rearrangement uses TRBV6-5 and TRBJ1-6; possibly TRBD1 for D (5 bases). Between the trimmed V and J ends, which lost 10 bases and 6 bases, there was a span of 13 bases. From germline, CDR1 is MNHEY and CDR2 SVGAGI. The CDR3 runs to 13 residues. Here the CDR3 reads CATHPGGNSPLHF. The CDR3 DNA follows: TGTGCCACCCACCCGGGGGGTAATTCACCCCTCCACTTT.

The rearrangement joins TRBV7-9 to TRBJ2-7; 9 bases map to TRBD1. V lost 4 bases and J lost 7; bases outside the gene matches: 8. The CDR3 has 14 amino acids. CDR1 is SEHNR and CDR2 is FQNEAQ in the germline V gene (reference sequence). For the CDR3, the DNA is TGTGCCAGCAGCTCCGGACAGGGGAGTTGGGAGCAGTACTTC. As protein: CASSSGQGSWEQYF.

The V gene is TRBV27, the J gene TRBJ1-1; maybe TRBD1 (5 bases). Trimming pared 2 bases from V and 4 bases from J, leaving 14 bases between. Germline-derived CDR1 and CDR2 are MNHEY and SMNVEV (reference sequence). The CDR3 is 15 amino acids. CDR3 loop: CASSLRAGYGTEAFF. The CDR3 coding sequence is TGTGCCAGCAGTTTAAGGGCAGGGTATGGCACTGAAGCTTTCTTT.

This chain uses TRBV5-6 with TRBJ2-7; TRBD2 might be the D (5 bases). This CDR3 has 12 amino acids. V lost 3 bases, J lost 11 bases, and 15 bases lay in between. Per the germline V gene, CDR1 is SGHDT and CDR2 is YYEEEE. Here the CDR3 DNA reads TGTGCCAGCAGCTCCCTCACCGGGAACGAGTACTTC. This codes for CASSSLTGNEYF.

The CDR3 sequence is CASSFQDRGRMEGYTF. CDR3 nucleotides: TGTGCCAGCAGTTTCCAGGACAGGGGGCGCATGGAGGGCTACACCTTC. J is TRBJ1-2 and V is TRBV27, with TRBD1 matching over 11 bases. V gave up 3 bases and J gave up 8 bases; unmatched junction bases: 11. Germline assignment: CDR1 MNHEY and CDR2 SMNVEV (reference sequence). The CDR3 totals 16 residues.

The chain links TRBV21-1 to TRBJ1-2; TRBD1, the D gene given by the table, was not confirmed from the DNA. TRBV21-1 is given as a pseudogene. The CDR3 consists of 15 residues. The CDR3: CASSKNPGQDYGYTF. CDR3 nucleotide sequence: TGTGCCAGCAGCAAAAATCCGGGACAGGACTATGGCTACACCTTC.

This chain connects TRBV7-2 to TRBJ2-1, with D uncertain. In germline, CDR1 is SGHTA, CDR2 FQGNSA. The CDR3 has 13 amino acids. The V end was cut by 2 bases, the J end by 12 bases, with 14 bases between. The CDR3 reads CASSLLHRLGQFF. Here the CDR3 DNA reads TGTGCCAGCAGCTTACTACACCGGCTAGGGCAGTTCTTC.

The genes are TRBV25-1 and TRBJ2-5, with D perhaps TRBD2 (5 bases). The length of the CDR3 is 15 residues. V was cut by 1 base and J by 1 base, with 10 bases left in between. Germline CDR1 reads MGHDK; CDR2 reads SYGVNS. The DNA for the CDR3 is TGTGCCAGCAGTGAATCCAGAGGGATCCAAGAGACCCAGTACTTC. This codes for CASSESRGIQETQYF.

This clone was picked up a small number of times. The chain uses TRBV11-2 and TRBJ2-1; 8 nucleotides line up with TRBD1. Unmatched junction bases numbered 4, after V lost 0 bases and J lost 9 bases. CDR3 length equals 14 residues. CDR1 is SGHAT, CDR2 FQNNGV, per germline. The CDR3 sequence is CASSLDYRGSEQFF. CDR3 sequence (DNA): TGTGCCAGCAGCTTAGATTACAGGGGGAGTGAGCAGTTCTTC.

The chain combines TRBV11-2 with TRBJ1-1; D is ambiguous. Trimming took off 6 bases at V and 7 bases at J, with 21 bases between the two ends. The germline gives CDR1 SGHAT, CDR2 FQNNGV. This CDR3 is built from 15 residues. DNA for the CDR3: TGTGCCAGCAGAAAGTTAGGCCCTAGACTGGGTGAAGCTTTCTTT. It codes for CASRKLGPRLGEAFF.

The chain joins TRBV5-6 to TRBJ1-2, with TRBD1 identical over 9 bases. The CDR3 is 17 amino acids. Germline loops: CDR1 SGHDT, CDR2 YYEEEE. Unmatched junction bases numbered 14, after V lost 4 bases and J lost 4 bases. In nucleotides, the CDR3 is TGTGCCAGCAGCCAATTTGCAAAGGGACAGGGCCTCTATGGCTACACCTTC. Its protein is CASSQFAKGQGLYGYTF.

The V and J genes are TRBV5-1 and TRBJ1-2; D unclear. CDR3 size: 13 residues. The germline gives CDR1 SGHRS, CDR2 YFSETQ. V lost 0 bases to trimming and J lost 6 bases, with 9 bases between them. The CDR3 DNA reads as TGCGCCAGCAGCTTGGCGGGGTGGGATGGCTACACCTTC. This gives the protein CASSLAGWDGYTF.

This chain joins TRBV4-3 and TRBJ2-1; D call uncertain. The CDR3 covers 13 residues. Germline V CDR1 and CDR2: LGHNA, YSLEER. V gave up 1 base and J gave up 12 bases, with 13 bases separating them. The CDR3 DNA follows: TGCGCCAGCAGCCAAGGGCGGCAAAGTTGGCAGTTCTTC. This codes for CASSQGRQSWQFF.

The rearrangement links TRBV27 to TRBJ2-7; TRBD1 might be the D (5 bases). CDR3 length equals 17 residues. Trimming shortened V by 0 bases and J by 0 bases, and 15 bases separated the two germline ends. The germline V gene encodes CDR1 MNHEY and CDR2 SMNVEV (reference sequence). The CDR3 protein is CASSLSPWRTPSYEQYF. The DNA of the CDR3 is TGTGCCAGCAGTTTATCCCCCTGGCGGACACCCTCCTACGAGCAGTACTTC.

The V gene is TRBV9, the J gene TRBJ2-7; D perhaps matches TRBD2 (5 bases). The germline CDR1 and CDR2 sequences are SGDLS and YYNGEE. V was clipped by 0 bases and J by 3 bases, with 13 bases between them. The CDR3 is 15 residues long. The CDR3 DNA is TGTGCCAGCAGCGTAGGGGAGACGGGATTCTACGAGCAGTACTTC. The encoded protein is CASSVGETGFYEQYF.

The rearrangement joins TRBV29-1 to TRBJ1-2; D is ambiguous. The CDR3 contains 11 residues. Looked up from germline, CDR1 is SQVTM and CDR2 is ANQGSEA. Trimming removed 6 bases from V and 8 bases from J, with 13 bases in between. This CDR3 reads CSVGLLGGYTF. In DNA form, the CDR3 reads TGCAGCGTCGGACTCCTGGGAGGCTACACCTTC.